A selection of T cell receptor beta chains follows, all from one sample in a study of OX40 agonist ivuxolimab in advanced cancers. Clones were read by immunoSEQ multiplex PCR, and TCRdb kept only the in-frame ones, dropping some. This sample carries around 20,000 clones, 90% of them seen once, and the ten largest clones take roughly 50%. Sequencing was performed on CD4+ or CD8+ T cells sorted from blood, taken in a trial of the OX40 agonist ivuxolimab. Receptors were obtained from an adult with an advanced solid tumor such as melanoma, head and neck, liver or kidney cancer. The CDR3 runs from the conserved cysteine through the conserved F or W. D genes are given only for firm matches. A clone size is listed for some rows: how often the clone was seen (once, few, many), or a class if it is expanded.

d_call	j_call	clone_size	v_call	cdr3_nt	cdr3_aa
TRBD1	TRBJ2-7	NA	TRBV19	TGTGCCAGTAGTATAGGCGGTGGCAGGGGGCTCAGCGAGCAGTACTTC	CASSIGGGRGLSEQYF
TRBD2	TRBJ2-5	NA	TRBV27	TGTGCCAGCAGTTTAGGCGCGGGAGGCCAAGAGACCCAGTACTTC	CASSLGAGGQETQYF
TRBD1	TRBJ2-1	NA	TRBV9	TGTGCCAGCAGCACCTCACAATCCGGGACAGGGAACTACAATGAGCAGTTCTTC	CASSTSQSGTGNYNEQFF
NA	TRBJ2-1	NA	TRBV6-4	TGTGCCAGCAGTGAAGGGGGGGAGCAGTTCTTC	CASSEGGEQFF
NA	TRBJ2-3	NA	TRBV7-9	TGTGCCAGCAGCAAAACTCATAGCGGATCTAGCACAGATACGCAGTATTTT	CASSKTHSGSSTDTQYF
TRBD2	TRBJ2-1	NA	TRBV11-2	TGTGCCAGCAGCTTCCATCTAGCGGGAGGGCCAGTTAATGAGCAGTTCTTC	CASSFHLAGGPVNEQFF
TRBD2	TRBJ2-7	NA	TRBV28	TGTGCCAGCAGCTCTAAGCGGGAGTCTTGGTACGAGCAGTACTTC	CASSSKRESWYEQYF
NA	TRBJ2-7	NA	TRBV6-1	TGTGCCAGCAGTGAAACGGACGGGAGCCGGGCCGAGCAGTACTTC	CASSETDGSRAEQYF
NA	TRBJ2-3	NA	TRBV27	TGTGCCAGCAGTTTCCAGCCGTGGGATACGCAGTATTTT	CASSFQPWDTQYF
NA	TRBJ2-7	once	TRBV7-2	TGTGCCAGCAGCCCCGGGGTTGACGAGCAGTACTTC	CASSPGVDEQYF
NA	TRBJ2-1	NA	TRBV27	TGTGCCAGCACCCCATTCCAAGGTTACAATGAGCAGTTCTTC	CASTPFQGYNEQFF
NA	TRBJ2-7	NA	TRBV7-2	TGTGCCAGCAGCTTAGTAAGATACGAGCAGTACTTC	CASSLVRYEQYF
NA	TRBJ2-2	NA	TRBV11-2	TGTGCCAGCAGCGAGTGGAGGACCGGGGAGCTGTTTTTT	CASSEWRTGELFF
NA	TRBJ2-3	few	TRBV15	TGTGCCACCAGCAGGGGACTTTACACAGATACGCAGTATTTT	CATSRGLYTDTQYF
NA	TRBJ1-2	NA	TRBV19	TGTGCCAGTAGGCAGGGCTATGGCTACACCTTC	CASRQGYGYTF
TRBD2	TRBJ2-7	once	TRBV7-3	TGTGCCAGCAGCGCCCTAGCGGTTAGCGAGCAGTACTTC	CASSALAVSEQYF
TRBD2	TRBJ2-1	NA	TRBV6-5	TGTGCCAGCATGACTAGCGGGGGCAATGAGCAGTTCTTC	CASMTSGGNEQFF
NA	TRBJ2-3	few	TRBV7-9	TGTGCCAGCAGCGCCCGGAGGGCCCCCGGGACAGATACGCAGTATTTT	CASSARRAPGTDTQYF
NA	TRBJ2-1	NA	TRBV28	TGTGCCAGCAGTTTACAGGGATATTACAATGAGCAGTTCTTC	CASSLQGYYNEQFF
TRBD2	TRBJ2-1	NA	TRBV7-8	TGTGCCAGCAGGCCAGGGACTAGCGGCAATGAGCAGTTCTTC	CASRPGTSGNEQFF
NA	TRBJ1-3	NA	TRBV6-1	TGTGCCAGCAGTAAAAACAGCCCTGGAAACACCATATATTTT	CASSKNSPGNTIYF
TRBD2	TRBJ2-2	NA	TRBV10-1	TGCGCCAGCAGTGCTAGCGGGGACACCGGGGAGCTGTTTTTT	CASSASGDTGELFF
NA	TRBJ1-1	NA	TRBV4-1	TGCGCCAGCACCCCTGTGAGAGGGAACACTGAAGCTTTCTTT	CASTPVRGNTEAFF
TRBD2	TRBJ2-3	NA	TRBV7-9	TGTGCCAGCAGCTCTACCCTACTAGCGGGAGGCTGGGATACGCAGTATTTT	CASSSTLLAGGWDTQYF
NA	TRBJ2-1	NA	TRBV6-4	TGTGCCAGCAGTGACTCTTTTTGGAATGAGCAGTTCTTC	CASSDSFWNEQFF
NA	TRBJ1-1	NA	TRBV6-5	TGTGCCAGCCTTCGGGCCACGGGGGTCACTGAAGCTTTCTTT	CASLRATGVTEAFF
NA	TRBJ2-7	NA	TRBV19	TGTGCCAGTAGTATGGGACACCGTGGGGAGCAGTACTTC	CASSMGHRGEQYF
NA	TRBJ1-2	NA	TRBV19	TGTGCCAGTAGTACGGTTCCAGGCTCCGGCTACACCTTC	CASSTVPGSGYTF
NA	TRBJ2-6	NA	TRBV5-4	TGTGCCAGCAGCTTTCGAGGGGTTCCTGTTGGGGCCAACGTCCTGACTTTC	CASSFRGVPVGANVLTF
NA	TRBJ1-6	NA	TRBV27	TGTGCCAGCAGTTTATTGTTTCGGGGAAATTCACCCCTCCACTTT	CASSLLFRGNSPLHF
NA	TRBJ2-7	NA	TRBV27	TGTGCCAGCAGTTTAGCCCCCGGTTCCTACGAGCAGTACTTC	CASSLAPGSYEQYF
TRBD2	TRBJ2-7	NA	TRBV6-1	TGTGCCAGCAGTGCTATAAGCGGGAGAGTGAACTTC	CASSAISGRVNF
NA	TRBJ1-1	once	TRBV29-1	TGCAGCGTGACTGACAGTTACACTGAAGCTTTCTTT	CSVTDSYTEAFF
NA	TRBJ2-3	NA	TRBV18	TGTGCCAGCTCACCACTGGGGGGACAGATTATCACAGATACGCAGTATTTT	CASSPLGGQIITDTQYF
TRBD2	TRBJ2-1	NA	TRBV4-3	TGCGCCAGCAGCCAAGTCTGGGCGGGAGGGATTTCCAATGAGCAGTTCTTC	CASSQVWAGGISNEQFF